The 2 T cell receptor beta chains below all came from one sample that was sequenced in a study of T cells in Graves' hyperthyroidism and ophthalmopathy. TCR beta CDR3 regions were amplified from RNA transcripts. Researchers ran a first-round RT-PCR on the TCR CDR3 using the HTBI primer set. Each CDR3 protein gets one entry after TCRdb re-called the multiplex PCR reads with MiXCR. The repertoire has around 400,000 distinct CDR3 sequences, 13% of them found once; the top ten carry about 9.1%. Sequencing was performed on blood. These receptor sequences come from a woman aged 18-35 years with Graves' hyperthyroidism.

This clonotype was seen ten or more times. J is TRBJ2-7 and V is TRBV3-1, with 7 bases matching TRBD1. Germline CDR1 and CDR2: LGHDT and YNNKEL (reference sequence). The CDR3 runs 16 residues. Trimming removed 1 base from V and 3 bases from J; junction bases left unmatched: 9. This CDR3 is CASSQGHGTADYEQYF. The CDR3 DNA reads as TGTGCCAGCAGCCAAGGGCACGGGACAGCCGACTACGAGCAGTACTTC.

This clonotype showed up just a few times. This chain joins TRBV29-1 and TRBJ1-5; weak D call: TRBD1 (6 bases). CDR1 is SQVTM, CDR2 ANQGSEA, per germline. The CDR3 totals 14 residues. Deletions cut 4 bases from V and 2 bases from J, with 12 bases between. The DNA of the CDR3 is TGCAGCGTTGGGGGGGGGCTGGGCAATCAGCCCCAGCATTTT. Protein: CSVGGGLGNQPQHF.